This TCR beta chain was found in a study of early T cells in non-severe SARS-CoV-2 infection (dated by TCRdb to the early 2020s). Broadly, across the study: Bulk RNA from unsorted whole blood was used for TCR sequencing, so alpha and beta chains could not be paired.

Set within a cohort of healthcare workers in London, UK, this nested case-control study involved weekly PCR testing of nasopharyngeal swabs along with blood sampling. Healthcare workers were enrolled in the week of the UK lockdown, from 23 to 31 March 2020, and were followed every week for up to about 16 weeks. What the study reported, not specific to this receptor: VDJdb matching was skewed toward anti-spike CD8 responses and likely underestimated virus-specific expansions, missing private and CD4 specificities.

Ten or more counts support this clonotype. It has no known antigen specificity. Base qualities are missing; no much larger clone stands one base away. There are 13 amino acids in the CDR3, from cysteine to phenylalanine inclusive. Only the CDR3 DNA stays, 39 bases, in frame from base 1. CDR1 and CDR2, looked up from the germline V gene (reference sequence), are MNHEY and SMNVEV. V is pared back by 6 bases and J by 5 bases, with 14 bases lying between the germline termini. The library was made by 5' RACE. The data were produced on a NextSeq 500. To correct for sequencing error and PCR bias, the TCR library protocol tagged individual cDNA molecules with unique molecular identifiers. Sequencing covered both TCR alpha and beta chains, and within each sample the abundances of alpha and beta sequences were tightly co-correlated. The paper's processing steps were these. Decombinator V4 was used to annotate TCR sequences for V gene, J gene and CDR3. TCRs were defined as expanded if a significant change between any two time points was detected under a Poisson model with p below 0.0001. Abundances of TCRs were expressed as counts per million after normalisation to the total number of TCRs sequenced in each sample. MAIT TCRs were defined by TRAV1-2 paired with TRAJ12, TRAJ20 or TRAJ33, and iNKT TCRs by TRAV10 paired with TRAJ18. VDJdb, accessed 1 November 2021, was searched for CMV, EBV and SARS-CoV-2 annotated TCRs, with TCRs annotated for multiple antigens excluded. TCRdb reprocessed the public reads (quality trimming at Q25 with fastp, clone calling with MiXCR) and kept in-frame beta chains. Each CDR3 protein appears once, grouped with its most common genes and DNA. The V and J calls were determined by TCRdb, not by the authors. The sample table shows roughly 50,000 distinct CDR3 sequences, and roughly 8.8% are seen once. The ten biggest clones cover 15% of the sample.

The sequenced sample consisted of whole blood. The TCR sequence derives from an adult who was a healthcare worker with PCR-confirmed SARS-CoV-2 infection or an uninfected control (not recorded which). In this chain, TRBV27 is recombined with TRBJ2-7; the best D guess is TRBD1, with 6 bases matching. The DNA reads as follows: TGTGCCAGCAGAGATCAAAACAGGGACGAGCAGTACTTC. It encodes CASRDQNRDEQYF.